This T cell receptor (beta chain) was recorded in a study of blood T cell repertoires in COVID-19. Turning to the study itself: Sites across the United States, Italy and Spain contributed samples from acute and convalescent COVID-19. Nucleic acid was either cDNA or gDNA, and it came from T cells, B-cell-depleted T cells, or PBMCs.

Original methodology: Reference gene primer amplification yielded estimated nucleated cell counts. Only in-frame clones appear in the TCRdb table, and some are missing; sequencing was by immunoSEQ multiplex PCR. That table furnishes V, J and clone size, whereas the DNA furnished D and trimming. The sample shows more than 200,000 clones, roughly 84% of them seen only once. Sequencing input: peripheral blood. This receptor was identified in a man between 60 and 75 years old with acute or convalescent COVID-19.

CDR3 DNA: TGTGCCGGAAAAGGACAGTCGTACGAGACCCAGTACTTC. It codes for CAGKGQSYETQYF. This chain uses TRBV2 with TRBJ2-5; a possible D gene is TRBD1 (6 bases). This CDR3 contains 13 residues. Germline V gene lookup returns CDR1 SNHLY and CDR2 FYNNEI. Trimming pared 11 bases from V and 5 bases from J, leaving 18 bases between.